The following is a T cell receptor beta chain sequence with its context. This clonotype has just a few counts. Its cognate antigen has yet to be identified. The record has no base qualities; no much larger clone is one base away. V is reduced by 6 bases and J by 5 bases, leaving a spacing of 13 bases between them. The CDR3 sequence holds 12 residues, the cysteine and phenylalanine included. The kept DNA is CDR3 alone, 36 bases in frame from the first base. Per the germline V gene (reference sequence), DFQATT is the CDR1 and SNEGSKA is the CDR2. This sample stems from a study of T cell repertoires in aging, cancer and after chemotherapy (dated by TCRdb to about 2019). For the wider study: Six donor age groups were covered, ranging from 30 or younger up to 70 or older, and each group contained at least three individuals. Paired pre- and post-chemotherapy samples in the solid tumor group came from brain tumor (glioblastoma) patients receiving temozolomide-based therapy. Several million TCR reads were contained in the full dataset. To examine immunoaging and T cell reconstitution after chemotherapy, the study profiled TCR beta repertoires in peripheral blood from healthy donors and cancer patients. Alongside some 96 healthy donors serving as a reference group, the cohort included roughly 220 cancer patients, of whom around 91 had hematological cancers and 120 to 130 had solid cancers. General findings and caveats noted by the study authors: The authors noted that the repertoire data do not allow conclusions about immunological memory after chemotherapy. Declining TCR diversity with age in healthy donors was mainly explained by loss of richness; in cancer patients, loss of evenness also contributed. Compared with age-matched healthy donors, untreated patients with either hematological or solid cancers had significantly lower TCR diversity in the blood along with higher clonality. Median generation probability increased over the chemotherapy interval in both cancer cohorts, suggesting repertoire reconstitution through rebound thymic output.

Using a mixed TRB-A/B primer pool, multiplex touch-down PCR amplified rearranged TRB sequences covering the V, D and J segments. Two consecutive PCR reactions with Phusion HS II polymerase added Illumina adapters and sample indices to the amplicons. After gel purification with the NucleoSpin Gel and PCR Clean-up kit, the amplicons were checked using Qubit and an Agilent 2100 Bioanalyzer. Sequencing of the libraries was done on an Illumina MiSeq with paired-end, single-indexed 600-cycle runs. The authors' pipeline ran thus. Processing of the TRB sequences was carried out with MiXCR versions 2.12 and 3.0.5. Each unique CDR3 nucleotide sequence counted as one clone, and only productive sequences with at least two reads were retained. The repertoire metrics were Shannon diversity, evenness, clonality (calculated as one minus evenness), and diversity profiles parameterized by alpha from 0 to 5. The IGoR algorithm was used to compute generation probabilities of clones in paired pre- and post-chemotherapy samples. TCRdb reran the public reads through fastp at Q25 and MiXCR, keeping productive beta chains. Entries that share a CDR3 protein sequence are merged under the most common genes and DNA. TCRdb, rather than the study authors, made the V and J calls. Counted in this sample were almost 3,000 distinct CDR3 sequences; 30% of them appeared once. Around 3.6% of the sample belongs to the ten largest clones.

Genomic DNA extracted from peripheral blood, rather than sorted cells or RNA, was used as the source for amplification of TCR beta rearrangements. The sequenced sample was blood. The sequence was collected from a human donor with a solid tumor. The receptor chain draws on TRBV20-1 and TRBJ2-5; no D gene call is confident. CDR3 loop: CSALTPAETQYF. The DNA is TGCAGTGCCTTGACCCCCGCGGAGACCCAGTACTTC.